What follows are 8 T cell receptor beta chains derived from one specimen sequenced in a study of T cell clonality in common variable immunodeficiency. Notes on the study in general: Fewer deletions and N-nucleotide insertions were reportedly seen in common variable immunodeficiency TCR beta sequences.

Their antigens remain unidentified. The assay was immunoSEQ multiplex PCR, and TCRdb's table has in-frame clones only and misses some. Observed in the sample are about 25,000 clones, none of them singletons. The sequenced sample consisted of peripheral blood mononuclear cells. The receptors were sampled from a human donor with common variable immunodeficiency.

A word on this clone: The CDR3 end falls 3 residues outside the read, so it is completed with the germline J gene. V usage is TRBV30 and J usage is TRBJ2-7, with TRBD2 matching 8 bases. Per germline, CDR1 GTSNPN and CDR2 SVGIG (reference sequence). This CDR3 region has 16 residues. The V segment lost 3 bases and the J segment 0 bases; nucleotides outside the gene matches: 10. The CDR3 spells CAWRIAGGLGSYEQYF. CDR3 bases read: TGTGCCTGGAGAATTGCGGGGGGCTTAGGCTCCTACGAG.

With respect to this clone: The read ends 3 residues shy of where the CDR3 ends; the end is completed using the germline J gene. The chain is built from TRBV11-2 and TRBJ2-7; TRBD2 aligns across 8 bases. The junction had 3 bases not matched to a gene; V was cut back by 0 bases and J by 2 bases. This CDR3 comprises 15 residues. Germline CDR1 is SGHAT and CDR2 is FQNNGV. The CDR3 loop is CASSLEAGAAYEQYF. CDR3 DNA (partial): TGTGCCAGCAGCTTAGAAGCGGGAGCGGCCTACGAG.

This clone came up many times. The sequence runs out 3 residues before the end of the CDR3; the remainder is reconstructed from the germline J gene. This rearrangement joins TRBV20-1 to TRBJ1-2, with TRBD1 identical over 7 bases. Per germline, CDR1 DFQATT and CDR2 SNEGSKA (reference sequence). The CDR3 has 14 residues. Trimming took 4 bases from V and 0 from J; bases not matched to a gene: 5. The part of the CDR3 DNA that was read is TGCAGTGCTACTGGACAGGAGGCTAACTATGGC. Translated, it gives CSATGQEANYG. The entire CDR3 sequence reads CSATGQEANYGYTF.

About this clone: With the read ending 3 residues before the CDR3 end, the germline J gene is used to fill in that end. The rearrangement uses TRBV7-6 and TRBJ1-2; a possible D gene is TRBD1 (5 bases). CDR3 length equals 13 residues. CDR1 is SGHVS and CDR2 is FNYEAQ in the germline V gene. Trimming shortened V by 5 bases and J by 4 bases, and 11 bases separated the two germline ends. CDR3 bases read: TGTGCCAGCAGCCCCAGGGAGGCCTATGGC. Its protein product is CASSPREAYG. The full CDR3 sequence reads CASSPREAYGYTF.

A remark on this clone: The read terminates 3 residues before the CDR3 end, so the remaining end is supplied by the germline J gene. This rearrangement joins TRBV19 to TRBJ2-7; TRBD1 aligns across 9 bases. V shed 6 bases, J shed 6 bases, and the junction held 6 bases outside the gene matches. The CDR3 is 13 amino acids. Germline CDR1 LNHDA, CDR2 SQIVND (reference sequence). CDR3 region: CASRTDRGSEQYF. CDR3 DNA, as far as it was read: TGTGCCAGTAGGACCGACAGGGGGAGCGAG. The full variable domain, completed using reference TRBV19 and TRBJ2-7, is DGGITQSPKYLFRKEGQNVTLSCEQNLNHDAMYWYRQDPGQGLRLIYYSQIVNDFQKGDIAEGYSVSREKKESFPLTVTSAQKNPTAFYLCASRTDRGSEQYFGPGTRLTVT.

This clone showed up many times. The read falls 3 residues short of the CDR3 end, and the missing part is taken from the germline J gene. The chain carries TRBV29-1 and TRBJ2-2; possibly TRBD1 for D (6 bases). The CDR3 contains 15 residues. V lost 6 bases to trimming and J lost 1 base, with 15 bases between them. The germline V gene encodes CDR1 SQVTM and CDR2 ANQGSEA. The DNA read from the CDR3 is TGCAGCGTACGATCCGGGACAAAGAACACCGGGGAG. Amino acid sequence: CSVRSGTKNTGE. The whole CDR3 region reads CSVRSGTKNTGELFF.

CDR3 bases read: TGTGCCTGGAGTGGTGAAGTTGGGCCTGAAAAA. As protein: CAWSGEVGPEK. From start to end, the CDR3 is CAWSGEVGPEKLFF. The rearrangement uses TRBV30 and TRBJ1-4; D gene ambiguous. Read sequence stops 3 residues before the CDR3 end, and the germline J gene provides the missing end. The CDR3 is 14 amino acids. V lost 1 base and J 7 bases, leaving 13 bases between the germline ends. The V gene's germline CDR1 is GTSNPN and CDR2 SVGIG (reference sequence). Full variable domain (remainder filled in from reference TRBV30 and TRBJ1-4): SQTIHQWPATLVQPVGSPLSLECTVEGTSNPNLYWYRQAAGRGLQLLFYSVGIGQISSEVPQNLSASRPQDRQFILSSKKLLLSDSGFYLCAWSGEVGPEKLFFGSGTQLSVL.

The CDR3 DNA, read in part, is TGTGCCAGCAGCTTCCGGGACAGGGGGAACGAG. Protein: CASSFRDRGNE. The full-length CDR3 reads as CASSFRDRGNEQYF. The V and J genes are TRBV7-2 and TRBJ2-7; 11 bases line up with TRBD1. The CDR3 end falls 3 residues outside the read, so it is completed with the germline J gene. Germline values: CDR1 SGHTA, CDR2 FQGNSA. This CDR3 region has 14 residues. V dropped 3 bases and J dropped 5; count of bases not matched to a gene: 3. The complete variable domain, with remaining parts taken from reference TRBV7-2 and TRBJ2-7, reads GAGVSQSPSNKVTEKGKDVELRCDPISGHTALYWYRQSLGQGLEFLIYFQGNSAPDKSGLPSDRFSAERTGGSVSTLTIQRTQQEDSAVYLCASSFRDRGNEQYFGPGTRLTVT.